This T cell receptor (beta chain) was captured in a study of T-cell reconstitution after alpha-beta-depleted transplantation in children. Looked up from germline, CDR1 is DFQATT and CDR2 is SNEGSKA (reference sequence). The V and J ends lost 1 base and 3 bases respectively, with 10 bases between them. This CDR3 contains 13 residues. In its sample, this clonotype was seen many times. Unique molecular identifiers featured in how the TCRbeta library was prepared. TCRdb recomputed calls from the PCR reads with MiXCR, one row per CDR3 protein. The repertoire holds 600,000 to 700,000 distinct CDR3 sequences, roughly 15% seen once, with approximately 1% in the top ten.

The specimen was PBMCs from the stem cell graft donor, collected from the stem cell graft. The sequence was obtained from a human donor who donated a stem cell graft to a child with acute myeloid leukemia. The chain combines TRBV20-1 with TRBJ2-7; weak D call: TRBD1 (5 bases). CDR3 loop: CSARGDSFYEQYF. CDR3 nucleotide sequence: TGCAGTGCTAGAGGTGACAGCTTCTACGAGCAGTACTTC.